One TCR beta chain is described in this entry. Antigen specificity is unknown. The sample is drawn from a study of T cell responses to AZD1222 COVID-19 vaccine. Study findings and constraints: Repertoire sampling happened only post peak T cell response. CD4 TCRs covered the whole spike, strongest at regions 160-218 and 743-854. An increase in Spike-specific TCR breadth and depth was observed after two AZD1222 doses. Among spike-specific TCRs, nearly half reportedly target unmutated variant regions.

The assay was immunoSEQ multiplex PCR, and TCRdb's table has in-frame clones only and misses some. Here the sample spans roughly 120,000 clones, 80% to 90% being singletons. The CDR3 sequence is 11 residues long. V lost 5 bases and J 4 bases, leaving 4 bases between the germline ends. Germline assignment: CDR1 SGHVS and CDR2 FQNEAQ. This chain connects TRBV7-8 to TRBJ2-3, with unresolved D. Sequences were derived from peripheral blood, sampled on day 0 of AZD1222 vaccination. This sequence was found in an adult in good health. The CDR3, as DNA: TGTGCCAGCAGCAGTCCAGATACGCAGTATTTT. Protein product: CASSSPDTQYF.